The clone carrying this TCR beta chain rates as medium-sized. Here immunoSEQ multiplex PCR was the method, and the copy in TCRdb shows in-frame clones only, minus some. The sample contains about 2,400 clones, 20% to 25% of which appear only once. The length of the CDR3 is 15 residues. Germline CDR1 reads SGHNT; CDR2 reads YENEEA. V lost 4 bases and J lost 4, with 13 bases in between. This sample is drawn from a study of sequential checkpoint blockade in melanoma. Stated treatment: randomized to nivolumab then ipilimumab (arm A) or the reverse (arm B). V usage is TRBV11-3 and J usage is TRBJ2-2; D not resolved. Here the sequenced sample was tumor tissue (inferred from file names), taken from a patient given nivolumab and ipilimumab in sequence. The clonotype originates from a human donor with melanoma. DNA for the CDR3: TGTGCCAGCAGCTCATCGGGCGTAAGCACCGGGGAGCTGTTTTTT. The encoded protein is CASSSSGVSTGELFF.